The 8 T cell receptor beta chains below come from one sample, sequenced in a study of blood T cell repertoires in COVID-19. The data were produced by immunoSEQ multiplex PCR, yet TCRdb's version contains in-frame clones alone and is incomplete. The repertoire includes 250,000 or so clones, more than 65% of them detected once, and around 3.5% sits in the top ten. Sequencing was carried out using PBMCs or T cells enriched from blood (not recorded which). These receptors were collected from a man aged 45-65 years who had recovered from COVID-19.

This clone showed up just once. This chain connects TRBV30 to TRBJ1-5; D is undetermined. CDR1 and CDR2 from the germline V gene are GTSNPN and SVGIG (reference sequence). Trimming shortened V by 0 bases and J by 3 bases, and 6 bases separated the two germline ends. The CDR3 has 13 residues. The CDR3 region has the DNA TGTGCCTGGAGTGTCGACTACAATCAGCCCCAGCATTTT. Its translation: CAWSVDYNQPQHF.

V is TRBV14 and J is TRBJ1-1, with D maybe TRBD1 (6 bases). CDR3 length: 15 amino acids. Trimming removed 4 bases from V and 1 base from J, with 13 bases in between. CDR1 SGHDN and CDR2 FVKESK come from the germline V gene. CDR3 nucleotide sequence: TGTGCCAGCAGCCGCGGACAGATCCAGAACACTGAAGCTTTCTTT. This codes for CASSRGQIQNTEAFF.

This clone was observed a handful of times. This sequence joins TRBV10-1 and TRBJ1-4; 7 bases map to TRBD1. Germline V gene sequence: CDR1 WNHNN, CDR2 SYGVQD (reference sequence). The J segment lost 7 bases and the V segment lost 10 bases, leaving 9 bases of the junction unmatched. The CDR3 length is 13 residues. The CDR3 protein is CATNRGHGEKLFF. The CDR3, as DNA: TGCGCCACCAACAGGGGCCACGGTGAAAAACTGTTTTTT.

The chain joins TRBV7-2 to TRBJ1-5, with D unresolved. Germline assignment: CDR1 SGHTA and CDR2 FQGNSA. The V and J ends lost 6 bases and 2 bases respectively, with 11 bases between them. The CDR3 is made up of 14 amino acids. The CDR3 DNA follows: TGTGCCAGCAGTTTGCAGCGGGGCAATCAGCCCCAGCATTTT. Amino acid sequence: CASSLQRGNQPQHF.

A few counts support this clone. This chain links TRBV6-5 with TRBJ2-1; 9 bases agree with TRBD1. Trimming removed 7 bases from V and 5 bases from J; junction bases left unmatched: 6. Germline CDR1 reads MNHEY; CDR2 reads SVGAGI. CDR3 length: 14 residues. The CDR3 bases are TGTGCCAGCAAACAGGGGGCTTTCGACAATGAGCAGTTCTTC. Amino acid sequence: CASKQGAFDNEQFF.

This clone was recorded only once. This chain joins TRBV5-1 and TRBJ2-7; no reliable D call. The V gene lost 4 bases and the J gene lost 0 bases, with 14 bases spanning the gap. Germline V CDR1 and CDR2: SGHRS, YFSETQ. This CDR3 region has 15 residues. The CDR3 DNA reads TGCGCCAGCAGCCCGGGTGCAACCCACTCCTACGAGCAGTACTTC. Its protein product is CASSPGATHSYEQYF. Full variable domain (remainder filled in from reference TRBV5-1 and TRBJ2-7): KAGVTQTPRYLIKTRGQQVTLSCSPISGHRSVSWYQQTPGQGLQFLFEYFSETQRNKGNFPGRFSGRQFSNSRSEMNVSTLELGDSALYLCASSPGATHSYEQYFGPGTRLTVT.

The rearrangement uses TRBV7-8 and TRBJ2-3; the D gene is possibly TRBD1 (6 bases). Trimming cost V 3 bases and J 3 bases, with 10 bases left between them. This CDR3 is 14 amino acids long. Germline CDR1 SGHVS, CDR2 FQNEAQ. CDR3 in amino acids: CASSLDRSTDTQYF. The CDR3, as DNA: TGTGCCAGCAGCTTGGACAGAAGTACAGATACGCAGTATTTT. The whole variable domain, remainder taken from reference TRBV7-8 and TRBJ2-3, is GAGVSQSPRYKVAKRGQDVALRCDPISGHVSLFWYQQALGQGPEFLTYFQNEAQLDKSGLPSDRFFAERPEGSVSTLKIQRTQQEDSAVYLCASSLDRSTDTQYFGPGTRLTVL.

V is TRBV7-6 and J is TRBJ2-7, with D maybe TRBD2 (6 bases). Trimming removed 0 bases from V and 3 bases from J, with 15 bases in between. This CDR3 is built from 16 residues. CDR1 SGHVS and CDR2 FNYEAQ come from the germline V gene. This chain's CDR3 is CASSLAGGWGNYEQYF. CDR3 nucleotides: TGTGCCAGCAGCTTAGCGGGGGGTTGGGGGAACTACGAGCAGTACTTC.